This T cell receptor (beta chain) was profiled in a study of vaccination effects on CD4 cells after COVID-19. The method was immunoSEQ multiplex PCR; TCRdb's version includes in-frame clones alone and lacks a portion of them. The table shows some 30,000 clones, with roughly 81% occurring only once. This clone showed up just once. No antigen is known for it. Overall study results and limits: Relatively few convalescent patients took part in the study, which had no early post-infection timepoints.

Viral peptide pools were used in the ViraFEST assay to expand antigen-specific CD4+ T cells, and sequencing came afterward. Upon completion of about eleven days in culture, CD4+ T cells were isolated. Each participant was administered two doses of either the BNT162b2 or the mRNA-1273 vaccine. None of these healthy vaccinees had been infected with SARS-CoV-2 before vaccination. The sequencing here drew on CD4+ T cells from PBMCs cultured with HCoV-229E spike peptides, taken after COVID-19 vaccination. This TCR was sampled from a human donor who received a COVID-19 vaccine.

Written as DNA, the CDR3 is TGTGCCATCAGTGGGGGGACCGCAAAAGGGGGGTACGAGCAGTACTTC. Residues: CAISGGTAKGGYEQYF. The J gene is TRBJ2-7, the V gene TRBV10-3; tentatively, D is TRBD1 or TRBD2 (6 bases each). This CDR3 is 16 amino acids long. The germline V gene encodes CDR1 ENHRY and CDR2 SYGVKD. Trimming cost V 4 bases and J 4 bases, with 20 bases left between them.